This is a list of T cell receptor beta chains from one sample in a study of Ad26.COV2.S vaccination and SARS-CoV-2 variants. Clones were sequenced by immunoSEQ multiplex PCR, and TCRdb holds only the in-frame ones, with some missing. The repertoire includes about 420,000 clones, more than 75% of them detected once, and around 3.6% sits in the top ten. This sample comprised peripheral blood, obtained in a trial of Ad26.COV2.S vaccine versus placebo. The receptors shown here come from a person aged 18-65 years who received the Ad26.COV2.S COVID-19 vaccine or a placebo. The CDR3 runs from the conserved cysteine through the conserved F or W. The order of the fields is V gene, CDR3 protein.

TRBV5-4,CASSPGLLNTEAFF
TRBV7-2,CASSLHQGFRAFF
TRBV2,CASRWGGGYTDTQYF
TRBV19,CASSRSTANTGELFF
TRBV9,CASSVSGGSYEQYF
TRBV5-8,CASSPGHSGSPLHF
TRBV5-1,CASSFGHGRETQYF
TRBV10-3,CAISRQGDTGELFF
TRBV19,CASSISGYSGDNYGYTF
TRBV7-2,CASSRIQGSSYNSPLHF
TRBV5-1,CASSLGGHRLAVPDTQYF
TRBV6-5,CASTRAGGQPQHF
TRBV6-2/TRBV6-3,CASSYPREGLYEQYF
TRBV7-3,CASSFGRGEQFF
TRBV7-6,CASSLDTRNTEAFF
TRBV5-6,CASSSTGGDGYTF
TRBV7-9,CASSPGTGPTDTQYF
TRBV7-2,CASRAIQGPYEQYF
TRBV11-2,CASRSDRVGAFF
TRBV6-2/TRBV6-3,CASSYRQSYNEQFF
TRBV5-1,CASSLSPSYTGSYNEQFF
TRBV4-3,CASSLGGEQYF
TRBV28,CASSTPAGSVVNQPQHF
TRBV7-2,CASKGQGRVNSPLHF